The rows below give T cell receptor beta chains drawn from one sample of a study of cytomegalovirus exposure and HLA in healthy donors. Clones were sequenced by immunoSEQ multiplex PCR, and TCRdb holds only the in-frame ones, with some missing. The sample lists around 180,000 clones; 75% to 80% were seen once. The sequenced sample was PBMCs. The receptor set was obtained from a woman aged 25 to 45 in good health and CMV-seropositive. Both conserved end residues are part of each CDR3. D genes are given only for firm matches. The size entry is marked missing in some rows and otherwise reads once, few, many or a size class.

cdr3_nt: TGTGCCAGCAGTGTGGGAGCGGGAGGAGGTGGGTACGAGCAGTACTTC; cdr3_aa: CASSVGAGGGGYEQYF; clone_size: .; j_call: TRBJ2-7; cdr3_length: 16; d_call: TRBD2; v_call: TRBV6-1
cdr3_nt: TGCGCCAGCAGCCTAGGGACAGGCCCTCTCTACGAGCAGTACTTC; cdr3_aa: CASSLGTGPLYEQYF; clone_size: .; j_call: TRBJ2-7; cdr3_length: 15; d_call: TRBD1; v_call: TRBV5-1
cdr3_nt: TGTGCCAGCAGCGGAGTGTCGGGGGGCAATACGCAGTATTTT; cdr3_aa: CASSGVSGGNTQYF; clone_size: .; j_call: TRBJ2-3; cdr3_length: 14; d_call: .; v_call: TRBV9
cdr3_nt: TGTGCCAGCAGTTTAATTGACAGGAACACTGAAGCTTTCTTT; cdr3_aa: CASSLIDRNTEAFF; clone_size: .; j_call: TRBJ1-1; cdr3_length: 14; d_call: .; v_call: TRBV27
cdr3_nt: TGTGCCACCAGCACCACACAGGGGGCCAATGAGCAGTTCTTC; cdr3_aa: CATSTTQGANEQFF; clone_size: .; j_call: TRBJ2-1; cdr3_length: 14; d_call: TRBD1; v_call: TRBV15
cdr3_nt: TGTGCCAGCAGCTCCCAGAACACTGAAGCTTTCTTT; cdr3_aa: CASSSQNTEAFF; clone_size: few; j_call: TRBJ1-1; cdr3_length: 12; d_call: .; v_call: TRBV5-4
cdr3_nt: TGTGCCAGCAGCTTAGTAAGGGAGAGAATTGAAGCTTTCTTT; cdr3_aa: CASSLVRERIEAFF; clone_size: once; j_call: TRBJ1-1; cdr3_length: 14; d_call: .; v_call: TRBV7-9
cdr3_nt: TGTGCCAGCAGCTCTAGCGGATCCACAGATACGCAGTATTTT; cdr3_aa: CASSSSGSTDTQYF; clone_size: once; j_call: TRBJ2-3; cdr3_length: 14; d_call: TRBD2; v_call: TRBV7-9
cdr3_nt: TGTGCCAGCAGCTGGGGACAGGGACAGTACTTC; cdr3_aa: CASSWGQGQYF; clone_size: once; j_call: TRBJ2-5; cdr3_length: 11; d_call: TRBD1; v_call: TRBV11-2
cdr3_nt: TGTGCTAGCAGCTTAGCCCTCGGGGTAAGCTACGAGCAGTACTTC; cdr3_aa: CASSLALGVSYEQYF; clone_size: .; j_call: TRBJ2-7; cdr3_length: 15; d_call: .; v_call: TRBV7-7
cdr3_nt: TGTGCCAGCAGTTTTATGTTTGGCGGGAGCTCGACCCACGAGCAGTACTTC; cdr3_aa: CASSFMFGGSSTHEQYF; clone_size: .; j_call: TRBJ2-7; cdr3_length: 17; d_call: TRBD2; v_call: TRBV28
cdr3_nt: TGTGCCAGCAGTTCCGCGGCGGGAGCGACTCCGAGCGGAGAGACCCAGTACTTC; cdr3_aa: CASSSAAGATPSGETQYF; clone_size: .; j_call: TRBJ2-5; cdr3_length: 18; d_call: TRBD2; v_call: TRBV28
cdr3_nt: TGTGCCACCAGCAGAGGGACAACCGGGGAGCTGTTTTTT; cdr3_aa: CATSRGTTGELFF; clone_size: .; j_call: TRBJ2-2; cdr3_length: 13; d_call: .; v_call: TRBV15
cdr3_nt: TGTGCCAGCAGACAGGGGGGAAACACCATATATTTT; cdr3_aa: CASRQGGNTIYF; clone_size: few; j_call: TRBJ1-3; cdr3_length: 12; d_call: TRBD1; v_call: TRBV6-5
cdr3_nt: TGTGCCAGCAGGTCTGCGGCCACAGATACGCAGTATTTT; cdr3_aa: CASRSAATDTQYF; clone_size: .; j_call: TRBJ2-3; cdr3_length: 13; d_call: .; v_call: TRBV2
cdr3_nt: TGTGCCAGCAGCTCTATGCGGGGGGGTAGGGTTAATTCACCCCTCCACTTT; cdr3_aa: CASSSMRGGRVNSPLHF; clone_size: .; j_call: TRBJ1-6; cdr3_length: 17; d_call: .; v_call: TRBV7-2
cdr3_nt: TGCGCCAGCAGCTTGTCCTCGGGGGTGAACTATGGCTACACCTTC; cdr3_aa: CASSLSSGVNYGYTF; clone_size: .; j_call: TRBJ1-2; cdr3_length: 15; d_call: .; v_call: TRBV5-1
cdr3_nt: TGCAGCGTTGAAAAAGGCCCTAGCCGACCAGATACGCAGTATTTT; cdr3_aa: CSVEKGPSRPDTQYF; clone_size: .; j_call: TRBJ2-3; cdr3_length: 15; d_call: .; v_call: TRBV29-1
cdr3_nt: TGCGCCAGCAGCCAAGAGGAGTACTCTGGAAACACCATATATTTT; cdr3_aa: CASSQEEYSGNTIYF; clone_size: few; j_call: TRBJ1-3; cdr3_length: 15; d_call: .; v_call: TRBV4-3
cdr3_nt: TGTGCCAGCAGTGAAAGACTCCTCCGCGAGCAGTACTTC; cdr3_aa: CASSERLLREQYF; clone_size: .; j_call: TRBJ2-7; cdr3_length: 13; d_call: .; v_call: TRBV6-1
cdr3_nt: TGTGCCAGCAGCATGGGACAGGGAGGTGGATTGAAAAAACTGTTTTTT; cdr3_aa: CASSMGQGGGLKKLFF; clone_size: .; j_call: TRBJ1-4; cdr3_length: 16; d_call: TRBD1; v_call: TRBV7-9
cdr3_nt: TGTGCCAGCAGCCTTGTTAGCGGGAGCTCCTACAATGAGCAGTTCTTC; cdr3_aa: CASSLVSGSSYNEQFF; clone_size: .; j_call: TRBJ2-1; cdr3_length: 16; d_call: TRBD2; v_call: TRBV27
cdr3_nt: TGTGCCAGCAGTTTAGCTAGCGGGAGTGATGAGCAGTTCTTC; cdr3_aa: CASSLASGSDEQFF; clone_size: once; j_call: TRBJ2-1; cdr3_length: 14; d_call: TRBD2; v_call: TRBV28
cdr3_nt: TGTGCCAGCAGCTTGGGACAGCTCTCTGGAAACACCATATATTTT; cdr3_aa: CASSLGQLSGNTIYF; clone_size: .; j_call: TRBJ1-3; cdr3_length: 15; d_call: .; v_call: TRBV5-6
cdr3_nt: TGTGCCAGCAGCTTGGCACAGGGAATTGGAGAGACCCAGTACTTC; cdr3_aa: CASSLAQGIGETQYF; clone_size: .; j_call: TRBJ2-5; cdr3_length: 15; d_call: .; v_call: TRBV5-4
cdr3_nt: TGTGCCACCCCCCGGGACAGGGTCCGGGAGACCCAGTACTTC; cdr3_aa: CATPRDRVRETQYF; clone_size: once; j_call: TRBJ2-5; cdr3_length: 14; d_call: TRBD1; v_call: TRBV2
cdr3_nt: TGTGCCAGCAGCCCACTACCCCGCTCCTACAATGAGCAGTTCTTC; cdr3_aa: CASSPLPRSYNEQFF; clone_size: .; j_call: TRBJ2-1; cdr3_length: 15; d_call: .; v_call: TRBV5-4
cdr3_nt: TGTGCCAGCAGCAAAGAACAGGGGGCGAACTATGGCTACACCTTC; cdr3_aa: CASSKEQGANYGYTF; clone_size: .; j_call: TRBJ1-2; cdr3_length: 15; d_call: TRBD1; v_call: TRBV6-1
cdr3_nt: TGTGCCAGCAGTTCGCGACAGGGATCGACCTACGAGCAGTACTTC; cdr3_aa: CASSSRQGSTYEQYF; clone_size: .; j_call: TRBJ2-7; cdr3_length: 15; d_call: TRBD1; v_call: TRBV27
cdr3_nt: TGTGCCAGCAGCGGAGGGACTAGCGGGAGGGGCAATGAGCAGTTCTTC; cdr3_aa: CASSGGTSGRGNEQFF; clone_size: .; j_call: TRBJ2-1; cdr3_length: 16; d_call: TRBD2; v_call: TRBV9
cdr3_nt: TGCGCCAGCAGCCAAGGGACAGGGGGCCCTGAAGCTTTCTTT; cdr3_aa: CASSQGTGGPEAFF; clone_size: .; j_call: TRBJ1-1; cdr3_length: 14; d_call: TRBD1; v_call: TRBV4-3
cdr3_nt: TGCGCCAGCAGCTTGGTTCAGGAAAACTACGAGCAGTACTTC; cdr3_aa: CASSLVQENYEQYF; clone_size: .; j_call: TRBJ2-7; cdr3_length: 14; d_call: .; v_call: TRBV5-1
cdr3_nt: TGCAGCGTTGAAGCAGGGGGGTACACTGAAGCTTTCTTT; cdr3_aa: CSVEAGGYTEAFF; clone_size: few; j_call: TRBJ1-1; cdr3_length: 13; d_call: TRBD1; v_call: TRBV29-1
cdr3_nt: TGTGCCAGCAGCTGGCCCCAGGGTGGCTACACCTTC; cdr3_aa: CASSWPQGGYTF; clone_size: .; j_call: TRBJ1-2; cdr3_length: 12; d_call: .; v_call: TRBV5-6
cdr3_nt: TGTGCCAGCAGCTTAGGAATACAGGCCACTGAAGCTTTCTTT; cdr3_aa: CASSLGIQATEAFF; clone_size: .; j_call: TRBJ1-1; cdr3_length: 14; d_call: .; v_call: TRBV13
cdr3_nt: TGTGCCAGCAGTTTCACGGGACAGTACGAGCAGTACTTC; cdr3_aa: CASSFTGQYEQYF; clone_size: few; j_call: TRBJ2-7; cdr3_length: 13; d_call: TRBD1; v_call: TRBV27
cdr3_nt: TGTGCCAGCAGTCGGGACAGGGTAGATGGCTACACCTTC; cdr3_aa: CASSRDRVDGYTF; clone_size: .; j_call: TRBJ1-2; cdr3_length: 13; d_call: TRBD1; v_call: TRBV28
cdr3_nt: TGTGCCAGCAGCCCCCCGGGGTCAGGGGGTAGGCTGTTTTTT; cdr3_aa: CASSPPGSGGRLFF; clone_size: .; j_call: TRBJ1-4; cdr3_length: 14; d_call: TRBD1; v_call: TRBV7-2
cdr3_nt: TGTGCCAGCAGCCGAAGGGTACAGGAAGCTAACTATGGCTACACCTTC; cdr3_aa: CASSRRVQEANYGYTF; clone_size: .; j_call: TRBJ1-2; cdr3_length: 16; d_call: .; v_call: TRBV7-2
cdr3_nt: TGTGCCATCAAAAATCAAATGACTAATGAGCAGTTCTTC; cdr3_aa: CAIKNQMTNEQFF; clone_size: .; j_call: TRBJ2-1; cdr3_length: 13; d_call: .; v_call: TRBV10-3
cdr3_nt: TGCAGCGTCTCACCGCGGGGCCCGAACACCGGGGAGCTGTTTTTT; cdr3_aa: CSVSPRGPNTGELFF; clone_size: few; j_call: TRBJ2-2; cdr3_length: 15; d_call: .; v_call: TRBV29-1
cdr3_nt: TGTGCCAGCCACTCCGTCACAGGGTACTATGGCTACACCTTC; cdr3_aa: CASHSVTGYYGYTF; clone_size: few; j_call: TRBJ1-2; cdr3_length: 14; d_call: .; v_call: TRBV6-5
cdr3_nt: TGTGCCAGCGTTAATAGCGGGGGGACGCGCCGGGAGGCGCAGTATTTT; cdr3_aa: CASVNSGGTRREAQYF; clone_size: once; j_call: TRBJ2-3; cdr3_length: 16; d_call: TRBD2; v_call: TRBV10-3
cdr3_nt: TGTGCCAGCAGCTTGCCCACGGGACTAGGGGGGTTCGATACGCAGTATTTT; cdr3_aa: CASSLPTGLGGFDTQYF; clone_size: .; j_call: TRBJ2-3; cdr3_length: 17; d_call: TRBD2; v_call: TRBV7-9
cdr3_nt: TGTGCCAGCTCACCTGGCTGGAGCGGAACTAGCACAGATACGCAGTATTTT; cdr3_aa: CASSPGWSGTSTDTQYF; clone_size: few; j_call: TRBJ2-3; cdr3_length: 17; d_call: .; v_call: TRBV18
cdr3_nt: TGCGCCAGCAGCCCAGACAGCACAACTAATGAAAAACTGTTTTTT; cdr3_aa: CASSPDSTTNEKLFF; clone_size: few; j_call: TRBJ1-4; cdr3_length: 15; d_call: .; v_call: TRBV5-1
cdr3_nt: TGTGCCAGCAGTCTGGACAGGCGCTCCTACGAGCAGTACTTC; cdr3_aa: CASSLDRRSYEQYF; clone_size: .; j_call: TRBJ2-7; cdr3_length: 14; d_call: TRBD1; v_call: TRBV27
cdr3_nt: TGTGCCATCAGTGTCAGGGTTTACAACAACAACAATGAGCAGTTCTTC; cdr3_aa: CAISVRVYNNNNEQFF; clone_size: .; j_call: TRBJ2-1; cdr3_length: 16; d_call: .; v_call: TRBV10-3
cdr3_nt: TGTGCCAGTAGCGAAACCCGCGGGACAGTGAACCGAAACACCATATATTTT; cdr3_aa: CASSETRGTVNRNTIYF; clone_size: few; j_call: TRBJ1-3; cdr3_length: 17; d_call: TRBD1; v_call: TRBV19
cdr3_nt: TGTGCCAGCAGGAAAGAGACAGGGGGCGCTGGCTATGGCTACACCTTC; cdr3_aa: CASRKETGGAGYGYTF; clone_size: .; j_call: TRBJ1-2; cdr3_length: 16; d_call: TRBD1; v_call: TRBV2
cdr3_nt: TGTGCCAGCAGCTTAGGAGGGGGTATGCGATACATGAACACTGAAGCTTTCTTT; cdr3_aa: CASSLGGGMRYMNTEAFF; clone_size: .; j_call: TRBJ1-1; cdr3_length: 18; d_call: .; v_call: TRBV13
cdr3_nt: TGCGCCAGCAGCTTCGATCGGAGACAGTACGGGGAGCTGTTTTTT; cdr3_aa: CASSFDRRQYGELFF; clone_size: .; j_call: TRBJ2-2; cdr3_length: 15; d_call: .; v_call: TRBV5-1
cdr3_nt: TGTGCCAGCAGTTCGGAGTACAATGAGCAGTTCTTC; cdr3_aa: CASSSEYNEQFF; clone_size: .; j_call: TRBJ2-1; cdr3_length: 12; d_call: .; v_call: TRBV6-5
cdr3_nt: TGTGCCAGCTCCCCGACAGGGGCTACGACTAACTATGGCTACACCTTC; cdr3_aa: CASSPTGATTNYGYTF; clone_size: few; j_call: TRBJ1-2; cdr3_length: 16; d_call: TRBD1; v_call: TRBV7-9